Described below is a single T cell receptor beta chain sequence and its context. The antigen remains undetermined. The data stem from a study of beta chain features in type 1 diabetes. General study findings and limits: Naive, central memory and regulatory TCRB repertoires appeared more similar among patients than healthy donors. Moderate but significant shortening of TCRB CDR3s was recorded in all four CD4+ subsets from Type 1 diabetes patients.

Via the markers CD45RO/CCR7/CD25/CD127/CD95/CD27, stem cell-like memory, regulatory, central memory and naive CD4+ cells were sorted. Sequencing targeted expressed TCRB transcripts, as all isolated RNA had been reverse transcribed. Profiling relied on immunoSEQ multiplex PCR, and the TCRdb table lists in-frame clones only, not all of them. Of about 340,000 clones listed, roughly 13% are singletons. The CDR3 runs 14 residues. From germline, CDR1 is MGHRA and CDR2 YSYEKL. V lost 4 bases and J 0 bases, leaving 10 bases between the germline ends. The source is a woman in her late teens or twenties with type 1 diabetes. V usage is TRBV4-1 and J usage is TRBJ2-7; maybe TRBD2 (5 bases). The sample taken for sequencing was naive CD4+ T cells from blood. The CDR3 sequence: CASSPSEGSYEQYV. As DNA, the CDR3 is TGCGCCAGCAGCCCAAGTGAGGGCTCCTACGAGCAGTACGTC.